This T cell receptor beta chain was retrieved from a study of vaccination and CD4 T cells after COVID-19. Study information: SARS-CoV-2 had been detected by nasal swab PCR in convalescent patients; roughly 9 were mild, one severe.

An Oncomine TCR Beta short-read assay was used to sequence the DNA from cultured CD4+ T cells. A single record per CDR3 protein comes from TCRdb applying MiXCR to the PCR reads. The sample yields around 8,100 distinct CDR3 sequences, about a fifth seen once. By proportion, this clonotype is medium-sized (0.01 to 0.1%). Its target is unknown. As to treatment: approximately nine-day PBMC culture with coronavirus spike peptide pools or control peptides (ViraFEST assay). With V trimmed by 3 bases and J by 0 bases, 3 bases remained unmatched. The germline V gene has CDR1 MNHEY and CDR2 SMNVEV (reference sequence). This CDR3 comprises 15 residues.

This sample comprised CD4+ T cells from blood, cultured in vitro, obtained after SARS-CoV-2 vaccination. The sequence was collected from a human donor who had recovered from COVID-19. The chain has TRBV27 and TRBJ2-7, with 9 bases that match TRBD1. The CDR3 here is CASSFKTGGSYEQYF. The DNA of the CDR3 is TGTGCCAGCAGTTTCAAGACAGGGGGCTCCTACGAGCAGTACTTC.